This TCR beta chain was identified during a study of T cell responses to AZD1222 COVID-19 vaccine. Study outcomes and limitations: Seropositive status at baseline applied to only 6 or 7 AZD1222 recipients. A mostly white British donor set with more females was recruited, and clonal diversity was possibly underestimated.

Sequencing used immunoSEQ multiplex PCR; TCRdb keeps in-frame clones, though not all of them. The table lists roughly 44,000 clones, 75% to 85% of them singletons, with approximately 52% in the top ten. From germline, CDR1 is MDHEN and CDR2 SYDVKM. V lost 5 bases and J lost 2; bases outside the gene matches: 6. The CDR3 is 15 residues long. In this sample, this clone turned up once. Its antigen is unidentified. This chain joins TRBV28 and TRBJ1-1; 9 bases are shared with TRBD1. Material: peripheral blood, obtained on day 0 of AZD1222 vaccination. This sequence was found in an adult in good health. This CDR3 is CASSPRQGGNTEAFF. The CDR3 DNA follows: TGTGCCAGCAGTCCGAGACAGGGGGGCAACACTGAAGCTTTCTTT.